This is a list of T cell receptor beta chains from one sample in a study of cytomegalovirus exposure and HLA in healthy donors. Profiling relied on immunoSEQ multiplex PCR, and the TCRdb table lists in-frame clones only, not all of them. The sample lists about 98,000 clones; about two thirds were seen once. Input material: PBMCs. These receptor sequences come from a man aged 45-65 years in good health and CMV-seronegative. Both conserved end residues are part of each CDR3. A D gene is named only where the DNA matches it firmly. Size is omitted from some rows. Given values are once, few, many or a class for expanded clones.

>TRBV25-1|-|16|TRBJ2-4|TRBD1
TGTGCCAGCAGTGATGACAGGGGGCGCGGGTCAAACATTCAGTACTTC
CASSDDRGRGSNIQYF
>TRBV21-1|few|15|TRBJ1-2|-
TGTGCCAGCAGCACAAGGGACTCCCGGGGGGATGGCTACACCTTC
CASSTRDSRGDGYTF
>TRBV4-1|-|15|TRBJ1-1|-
TGCGCCAGCAGCCAAGCCCTTGGGGGAGGCGCTGAAGCTTTCTTT
CASSQALGGGAEAFF
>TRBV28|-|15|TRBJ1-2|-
TGTGCCAGCAGTTTCCCTACAGGGTCGACCTATGGCTACACCTTC
CASSFPTGSTYGYTF
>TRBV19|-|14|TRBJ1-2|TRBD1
TGTGCCAGTATCCCCTCAAGACAGGGGAGGGGCTACACCTTC
CASIPSRQGRGYTF
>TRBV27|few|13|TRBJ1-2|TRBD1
TGTGCCAGCAGCCTACAGGGGGAACGTGGCTACACCTTC
CASSLQGERGYTF
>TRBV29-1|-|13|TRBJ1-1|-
TGCAGCGTTGAAACAGATATGAACACTGAAGCTTTCTTT
CSVETDMNTEAFF
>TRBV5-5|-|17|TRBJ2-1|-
TGTGCCAGCAGCTTGGGACTACAGAGTTACTCCTACAATGAGCAGTTCTTC
CASSLGLQSYSYNEQFF
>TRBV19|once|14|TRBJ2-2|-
TGTGCCAGTAGTTTGGCCTTCTCCGCCGGGGAGCTGTTTTTT
CASSLAFSAGELFF
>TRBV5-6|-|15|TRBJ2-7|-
TGTGCCAGCAGCTTGGAAGGAGGTTCCTTCTACGAGCAGTACTTC
CASSLEGGSFYEQYF
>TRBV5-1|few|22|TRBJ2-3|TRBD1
TGCGCCAGCAGCTTGTCGACAGGGGGTATCTGGTCTACGGGGGCCCGCACAGATACGCAGTATTTT
CASSLSTGGIWSTGARTDTQYF
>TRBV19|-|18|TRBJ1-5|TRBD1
TGTGCCAGTCATCGGGGGGGGACAGGGGAACGGGGCAATCAGCCCCAGCATTTT
CASHRGGTGERGNQPQHF
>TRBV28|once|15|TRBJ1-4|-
TGTGCCAGCAGTTTAGCCCTGCCCTACAATGAAAAACTGTTTTTT
CASSLALPYNEKLFF
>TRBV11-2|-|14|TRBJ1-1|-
TGTGCCAGCAGCTTACCCAGCAGGGAGGCTGAAGCTTTCTTT
CASSLPSREAEAFF
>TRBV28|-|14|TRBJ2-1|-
TGTGCCAGCAGGCAAGGCTCGGGGAGGAATGAGCAGTTCTTC
CASRQGSGRNEQFF
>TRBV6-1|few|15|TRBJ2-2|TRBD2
TGTGCCAGCAACACGGGGGGGCCGGTCACCGGGGAGCTGTTTTTT
CASNTGGPVTGELFF
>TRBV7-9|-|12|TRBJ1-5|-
TGTTCCAGCAGCTCAATAGATCAGCCCCAGCATTTT
CSSSSIDQPQHF
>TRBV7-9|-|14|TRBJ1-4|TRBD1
TGTGCCAGCAGGTCTACAGGGGGAAATGAAAAACTGTTTTTT
CASRSTGGNEKLFF
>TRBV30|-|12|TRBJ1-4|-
TGTGCCTGGAGTAATCTAGGTGAAAAACTGTTTTTT
CAWSNLGEKLFF
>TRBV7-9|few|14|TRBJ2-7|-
TGTGCCAGCAGCTTAGCCAGGCACACCTACGAGCAGTACTTC
CASSLARHTYEQYF
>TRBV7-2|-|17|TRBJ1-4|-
TGTGCCAGCAGGTCCGAATTCAGGACAGCAACTAATGAAAAACTGTTTTTT
CASRSEFRTATNEKLFF
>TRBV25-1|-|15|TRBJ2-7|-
TGTGCCAGCAGTGACGCAACGGGGGAGTCCTACGAGCAGTACTTC
CASSDATGESYEQYF
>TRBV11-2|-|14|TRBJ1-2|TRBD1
TGTGCCAGCAGTTACAGACAGGGGGAGAGTGGCTACACCTTC
CASSYRQGESGYTF
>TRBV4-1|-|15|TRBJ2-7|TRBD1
TGCGCCAGCAGCCAAGTCGGGGACAGGTCTCACGAGCAGTACTTC
CASSQVGDRSHEQYF
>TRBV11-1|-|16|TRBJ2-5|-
TGTGCCAGCAGCTTAGGGGTGCAGGCCTCCCAAGAGACCCAGTACTTC
CASSLGVQASQETQYF
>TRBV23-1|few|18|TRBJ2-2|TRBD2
TGCGCCAGCAGTCACAGATTCTATAGCGGGAGAAGGCACGGGGAGCTGTTTTTT
CASSHRFYSGRRHGELFF
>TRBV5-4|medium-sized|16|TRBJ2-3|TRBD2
TGTGCCAGCGGACCACTAGCGAGGGTTGGTACAGATACGCAGTATTTT
CASGPLARVGTDTQYF
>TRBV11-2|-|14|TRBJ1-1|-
TGTGCCAGCAGCGGGCAGGGGAAGGGAACTGAAGCTTTCTTT
CASSGQGKGTEAFF
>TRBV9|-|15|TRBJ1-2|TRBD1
TGTGCCAGCAGCGCAGGGACAGGGCTTAACTATGGCTACACCTTC
CASSAGTGLNYGYTF
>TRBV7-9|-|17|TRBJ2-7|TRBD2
TGTGCCAGCAGCTCCGCGCGGGGGATGCGGGGGACCTACGAGCAGTACTTC
CASSSARGMRGTYEQYF
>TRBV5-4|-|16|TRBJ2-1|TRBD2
TGTGCCAGCAGCTCAAAACTAGCGGGAGCTTACAATGAGCAGTTCTTC
CASSSKLAGAYNEQFF
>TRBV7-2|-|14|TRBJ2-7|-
TGTGCCAGCAGCGGCCCCCCCGATCTCTACGAGCAGTACTTC
CASSGPPDLYEQYF
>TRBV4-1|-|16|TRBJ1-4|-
TGCGCCAGCAGCCATGGTCGGCTAGGGGGTGAAGAAAAACTGTTTTTT
CASSHGRLGGEEKLFF
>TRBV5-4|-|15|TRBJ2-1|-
TGTGCCAGCAGCGTCCGGGACTGGGGGAACAATGAGCAGTTCTTC
CASSVRDWGNNEQFF
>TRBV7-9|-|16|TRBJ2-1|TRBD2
TGTGCCAGCAGCTTAGAGGAAGGACTAGCGGGCGGTGAGCAGTTCTTC
CASSLEEGLAGGEQFF
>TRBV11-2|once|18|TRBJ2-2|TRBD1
TGTGCCAGCAGCCGAGGACAGGGGGCGTTGACTAACACCGGGGAGCTGTTTTTT
CASSRGQGALTNTGELFF
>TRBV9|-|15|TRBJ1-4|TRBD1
TGTGCCAGCAGCCCCCGGACAGGACATTCCGAAAAACTGTTTTTT
CASSPRTGHSEKLFF
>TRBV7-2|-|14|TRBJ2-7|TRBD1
TGTGCCAGCAGCCCGACAGGGATCTCCTACGAGCAGTACTTC
CASSPTGISYEQYF
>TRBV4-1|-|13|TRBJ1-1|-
TGCGCCAGCAGCCAGACAGCGAACACTGAAGCTTTCTTT
CASSQTANTEAFF
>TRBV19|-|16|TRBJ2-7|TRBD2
TGTGCCAGTAGTCTCGCCGGGACTAGCGGGGCGTGGGAGCAGTACTTC
CASSLAGTSGAWEQYF
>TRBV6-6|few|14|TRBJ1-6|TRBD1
TGTGCCAGCACCCAGGGGGGTCTGAATTCACCCCTCCACTTT
CASTQGGLNSPLHF
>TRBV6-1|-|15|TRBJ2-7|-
TGTGCCAGCAGTGTTCACCTACCCAAGACCTACGAGCAGTACTTC
CASSVHLPKTYEQYF
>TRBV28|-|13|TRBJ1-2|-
TGTGCCAGCAGTTTGCAGGGTGGCTATGGCTACACCTTC
CASSLQGGYGYTF
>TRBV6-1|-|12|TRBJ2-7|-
TGTGCCAGCGGACTTATAGCCTACGAGCAGTACTTC
CASGLIAYEQYF
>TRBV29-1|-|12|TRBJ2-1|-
TGCAGCGTTGATAGGGCGGGCAATGAGCAGTTCTTC
CSVDRAGNEQFF
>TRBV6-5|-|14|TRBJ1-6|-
TGTGCCAGCAGTTACTCGATCACAAACTCACCCCTCCACTTT
CASSYSITNSPLHF
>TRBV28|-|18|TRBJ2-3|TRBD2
TGTGCCAGCAGTTTTGTTCTAGCGGAATACACTAGCACAGATACGCAGTATTTT
CASSFVLAEYTSTDTQYF
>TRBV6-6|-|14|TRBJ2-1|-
TGTGCCAGCAGTTACTCCTTTGGAGACAATGAGCAGTTCTTC
CASSYSFGDNEQFF
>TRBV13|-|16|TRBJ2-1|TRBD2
TGTGCCAGCAGCCCACCGAGGGGACTAGCGGAGGATGAGCAGTTCTTC
CASSPPRGLAEDEQFF
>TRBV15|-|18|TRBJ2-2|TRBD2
TGTGCCACCAGCGATGACCTGGGGGCGGGGGGATACACCGGGGAGCTGTTTTTT
CATSDDLGAGGYTGELFF
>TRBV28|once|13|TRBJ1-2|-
TGTGCCAGCAGGCCTGACAGGATATTGGGCTACACCTTC
CASRPDRILGYTF
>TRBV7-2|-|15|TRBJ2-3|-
TGTGCCAGCAGCTTTAGTGGCAGGCGCACAGATACGCAGTATTTT
CASSFSGRRTDTQYF
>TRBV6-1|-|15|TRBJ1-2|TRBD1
TGTGCCAGCAGTACACACTGGGACAGGGTAGGCGGCTACACCTTC
CASSTHWDRVGGYTF